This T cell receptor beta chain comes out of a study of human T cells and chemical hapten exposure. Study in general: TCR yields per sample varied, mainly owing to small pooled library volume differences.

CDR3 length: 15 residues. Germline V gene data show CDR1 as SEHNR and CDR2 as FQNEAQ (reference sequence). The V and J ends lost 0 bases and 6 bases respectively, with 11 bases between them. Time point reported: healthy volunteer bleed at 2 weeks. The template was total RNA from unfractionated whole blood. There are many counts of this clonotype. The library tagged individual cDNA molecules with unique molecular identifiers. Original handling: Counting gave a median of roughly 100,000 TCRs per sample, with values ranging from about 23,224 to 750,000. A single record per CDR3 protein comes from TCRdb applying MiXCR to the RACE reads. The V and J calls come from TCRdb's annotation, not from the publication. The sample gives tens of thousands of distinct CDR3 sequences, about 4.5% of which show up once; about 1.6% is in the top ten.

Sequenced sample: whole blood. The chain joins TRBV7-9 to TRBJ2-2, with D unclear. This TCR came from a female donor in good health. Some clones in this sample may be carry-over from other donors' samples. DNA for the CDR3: TGTGCCAGCAGCTTAGCGCCAGAAGGTTCCGGGGAGCTGTTTTTT. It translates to CASSLAPEGSGELFF.